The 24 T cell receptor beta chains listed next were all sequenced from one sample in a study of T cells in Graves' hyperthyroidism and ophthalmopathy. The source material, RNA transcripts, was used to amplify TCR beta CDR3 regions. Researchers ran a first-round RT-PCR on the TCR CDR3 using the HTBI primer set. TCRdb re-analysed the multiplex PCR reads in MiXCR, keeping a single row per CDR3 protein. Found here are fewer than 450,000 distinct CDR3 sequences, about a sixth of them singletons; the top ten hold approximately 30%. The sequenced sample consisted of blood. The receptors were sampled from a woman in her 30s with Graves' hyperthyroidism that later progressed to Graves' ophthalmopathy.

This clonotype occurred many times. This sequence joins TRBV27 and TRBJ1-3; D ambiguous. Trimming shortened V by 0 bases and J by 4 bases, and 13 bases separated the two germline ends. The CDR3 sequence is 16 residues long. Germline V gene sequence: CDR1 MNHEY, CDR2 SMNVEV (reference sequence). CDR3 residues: CASSLSSPPGGNTIYF. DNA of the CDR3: TGTGCCAGCAGTTTATCTTCCCCCCCGGGAGGAAACACCATATATTTT.

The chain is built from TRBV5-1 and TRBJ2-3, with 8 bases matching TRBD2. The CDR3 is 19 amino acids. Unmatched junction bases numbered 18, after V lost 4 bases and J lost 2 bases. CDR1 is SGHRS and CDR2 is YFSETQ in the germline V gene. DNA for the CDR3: TGCGCCAGCAGCACTCCTAGAAGCGGGAGTGAGATCTTCACAGATACGCAGTATTTT. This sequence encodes CASSTPRSGSEIFTDTQYF.

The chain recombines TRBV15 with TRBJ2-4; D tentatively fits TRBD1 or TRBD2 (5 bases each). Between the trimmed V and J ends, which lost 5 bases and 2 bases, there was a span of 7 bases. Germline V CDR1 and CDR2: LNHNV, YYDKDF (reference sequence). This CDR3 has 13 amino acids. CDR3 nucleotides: TGTGCCACCAGCGGGGGTTCCAAAAACATTCAGTACTTC. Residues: CATSGGSKNIQYF. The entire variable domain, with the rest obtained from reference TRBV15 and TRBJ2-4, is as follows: DAMVIQNPRYQVTQFGKPVTLSCSQTLNHNVMYWYQQKSSQAPKLLFHYYDKDFNNEADTPDNFQSRRPNTSFCFLDIRSPGLGDTAMYLCATSGGSKNIQYFGAGTRLSVL.

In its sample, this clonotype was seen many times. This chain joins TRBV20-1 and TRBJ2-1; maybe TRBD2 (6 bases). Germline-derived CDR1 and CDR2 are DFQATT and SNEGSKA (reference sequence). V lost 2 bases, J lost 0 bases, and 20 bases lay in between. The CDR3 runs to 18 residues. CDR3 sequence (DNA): TGCAGTGCTAGAAACCCGAAGCCCGGGAGCATCTCCTACAATGAGCAGTTCTTC. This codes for CSARNPKPGSISYNEQFF.

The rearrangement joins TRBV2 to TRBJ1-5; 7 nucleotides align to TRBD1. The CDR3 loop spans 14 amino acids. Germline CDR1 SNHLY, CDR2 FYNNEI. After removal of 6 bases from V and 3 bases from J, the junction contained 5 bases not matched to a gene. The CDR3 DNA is TGTGCCAGCAGCCAAGGGACAGACAATCAGCCCCAGCATTTT. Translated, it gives CASSQGTDNQPQHF.

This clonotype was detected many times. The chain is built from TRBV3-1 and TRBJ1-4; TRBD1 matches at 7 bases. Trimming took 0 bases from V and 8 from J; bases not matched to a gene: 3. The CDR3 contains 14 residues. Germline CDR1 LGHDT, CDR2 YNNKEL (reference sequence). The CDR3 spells CASSQETGKEKLFF. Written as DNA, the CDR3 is TGTGCCAGCAGCCAAGAGACAGGGAAGGAAAAACTGTTTTTT.

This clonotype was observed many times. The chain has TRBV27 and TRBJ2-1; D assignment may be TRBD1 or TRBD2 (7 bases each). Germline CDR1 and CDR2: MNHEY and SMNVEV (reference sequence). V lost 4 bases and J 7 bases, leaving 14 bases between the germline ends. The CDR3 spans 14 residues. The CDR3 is CASSSRQGGNEQFF. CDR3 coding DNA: TGTGCCAGCAGTTCCCGACAGGGAGGGAATGAGCAGTTCTTC.

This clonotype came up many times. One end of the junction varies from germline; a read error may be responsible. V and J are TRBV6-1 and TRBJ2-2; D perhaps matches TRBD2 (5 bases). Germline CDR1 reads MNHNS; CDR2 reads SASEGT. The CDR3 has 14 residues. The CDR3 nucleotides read TGCGCCAGCTGGAGGCCGATGAACACCGGGGAGCTGTTTTTT. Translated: CASWRPMNTGELFF.

As DNA, the CDR3 is TGTGCCAGCAGCCGTCGACGGGCTGAAGCTTTCTTT. Translation gives CASSRRRAEAFF. The gene calls are TRBV7-9 and TRBJ1-1; D ambiguous. Trimming took 5 bases from V and 6 from J, leaving 10 bases between them. Germline CDR1 is SEHNR and CDR2 is FQNEAQ (reference sequence). The CDR3 is 12 residues long.

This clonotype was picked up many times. The CDR3 sequence: CASSSTRDFNYNEQFF. CDR3 coding DNA: TGTGCCAGCAGCTCAACCCGGGACTTCAACTACAATGAGCAGTTCTTC. The chain links TRBV11-1 to TRBJ2-1; possibly TRBD2 for D (6 bases). Germline V gene lookup returns CDR1 SGHAT and CDR2 FQDESV (reference sequence). The CDR3 length is 16 residues. Trimming took 4 bases from V and 3 from J, leaving 16 bases between them. The whole variable domain, remainder taken from reference TRBV11-1 and TRBJ2-1, is EAEVAQSPRYKITEKSQAVAFWCDPISGHATLYWYRQILGQGPELLVQFQDESVVDDSQLPKDRFSAERLKGVDSTLKIQPAELGDSAMYLCASSSTRDFNYNEQFFGPGTRLTVL.

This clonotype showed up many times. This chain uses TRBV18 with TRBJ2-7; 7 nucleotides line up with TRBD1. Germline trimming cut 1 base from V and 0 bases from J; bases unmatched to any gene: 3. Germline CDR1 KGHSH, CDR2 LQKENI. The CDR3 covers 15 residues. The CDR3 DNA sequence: TGTGCCAGCTCACCACGGGCAGGGGGCTCCTACGAGCAGTACTTC. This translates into CASSPRAGGSYEQYF.

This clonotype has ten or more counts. The CDR3 sequence is CASSTDRGRTDTQYF. CDR3 coding DNA: TGTGCCAGCAGTACGGACAGGGGGCGCACAGATACGCAGTATTTT. The rearrangement uses TRBV12-3 or TRBV12-4 and TRBJ2-3; 11 bases line up with TRBD1. The CDR3 sequence is 15 residues long. J was trimmed by 1 base and V by 5 bases; bases with no gene match: 2.

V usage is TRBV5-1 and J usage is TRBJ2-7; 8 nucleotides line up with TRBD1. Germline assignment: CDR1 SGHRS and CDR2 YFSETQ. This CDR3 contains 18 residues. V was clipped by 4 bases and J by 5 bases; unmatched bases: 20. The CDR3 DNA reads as TGCGCCAGCAGCATGATGACCGGGACAGGCGCCGGTAACGACGAGCAGTACTTC. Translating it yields CASSMMTGTGAGNDEQYF.

In nucleotides, the CDR3 is TGTGCCAGCAGTGACGCGGGAGGGGCCACTGAAGCTTTCTTT. This translates into CASSDAGGATEAFF. J is TRBJ1-1 and V is TRBV6-1; possibly TRBD1 for D (5 bases). Per germline, CDR1 MNHNS and CDR2 SASEGT. This CDR3 is built from 14 residues. Trimming pared 3 bases from V and 4 bases from J, leaving 12 bases between.

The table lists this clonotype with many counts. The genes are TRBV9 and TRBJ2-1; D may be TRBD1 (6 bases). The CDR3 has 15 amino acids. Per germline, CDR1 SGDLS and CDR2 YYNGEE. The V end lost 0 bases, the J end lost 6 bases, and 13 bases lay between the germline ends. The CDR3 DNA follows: TGTGCCAGCAGCGTAGAAGGTTTGGACAGCAATGAGCAGTTCTTC. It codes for CASSVEGLDSNEQFF.

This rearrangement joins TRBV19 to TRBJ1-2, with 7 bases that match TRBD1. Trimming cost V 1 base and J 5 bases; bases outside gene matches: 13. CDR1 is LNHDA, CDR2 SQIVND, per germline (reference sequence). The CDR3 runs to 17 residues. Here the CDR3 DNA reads TGTGCCAGTAGTATAGGCGTCAGGGGGGCGCTGAGTTATGGCTACACCTTC. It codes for CASSIGVRGALSYGYTF.

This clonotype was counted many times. Here the CDR3 DNA reads TGTGCCAGCAGTTTTGAGGGCCTCGGACAGGGCCAAGAGACCCAGTACTTC. Its protein product is CASSFEGLGQGQETQYF. The chain links TRBV12-3 or TRBV12-4 to TRBJ2-5, with 8 nucleotides matching TRBD1. The CDR3 runs to 17 residues. The J segment lost 1 base and the V segment lost 3 bases, leaving 10 bases of the junction unmatched.

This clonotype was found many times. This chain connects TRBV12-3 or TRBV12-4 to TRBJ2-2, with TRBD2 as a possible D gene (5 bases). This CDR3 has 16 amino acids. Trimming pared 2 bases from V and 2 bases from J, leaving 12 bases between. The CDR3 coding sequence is TGTGCCAGCAGTTTATGGGCGGGCCCAAACACCGGGGAGCTGTTTTTT. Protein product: CASSLWAGPNTGELFF.

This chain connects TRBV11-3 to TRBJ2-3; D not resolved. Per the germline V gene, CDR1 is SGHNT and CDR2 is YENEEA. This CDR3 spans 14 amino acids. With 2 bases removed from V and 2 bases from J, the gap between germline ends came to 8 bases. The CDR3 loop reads CASSLLTNTDTQYF. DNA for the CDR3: TGTGCCAGCAGCTTATTAACTAACACAGATACGCAGTATTTT. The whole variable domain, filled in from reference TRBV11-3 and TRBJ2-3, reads EAGVVQSPRYKIIEKKQPVAFWCNPISGHNTLYWYLQNLGQGPELLIRYENEEAVDDSQLPKDRFSAERLKGVDSTLKIQPAELGDSAVYLCASSLLTNTDTQYFGPGTRLTVL.

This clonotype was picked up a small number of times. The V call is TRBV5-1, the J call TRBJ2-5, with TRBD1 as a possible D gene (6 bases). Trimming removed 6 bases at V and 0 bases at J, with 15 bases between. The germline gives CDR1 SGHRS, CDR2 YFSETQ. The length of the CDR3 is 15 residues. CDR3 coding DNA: TGCGCCAGCAAAAGCAGGACAGTGTACCAAGAGACCCAGTACTTC. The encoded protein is CASKSRTVYQETQYF. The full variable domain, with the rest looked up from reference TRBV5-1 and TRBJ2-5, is KAGVTQTPRYLIKTRGQQVTLSCSPISGHRSVSWYQQTPGQGLQFLFEYFSETQRNKGNFPGRFSGRQFSNSRSEMNVSTLELGDSALYLCASKSRTVYQETQYFGPGTRLLVL.

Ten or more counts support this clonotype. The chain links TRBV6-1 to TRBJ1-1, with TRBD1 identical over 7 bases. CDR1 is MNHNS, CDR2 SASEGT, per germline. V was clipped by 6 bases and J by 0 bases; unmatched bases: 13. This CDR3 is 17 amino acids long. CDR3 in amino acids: CASSLGTALPLNTEAFF. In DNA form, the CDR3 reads TGTGCCAGCAGCCTAGGGACAGCTCTCCCTCTGAACACTGAAGCTTTCTTT.

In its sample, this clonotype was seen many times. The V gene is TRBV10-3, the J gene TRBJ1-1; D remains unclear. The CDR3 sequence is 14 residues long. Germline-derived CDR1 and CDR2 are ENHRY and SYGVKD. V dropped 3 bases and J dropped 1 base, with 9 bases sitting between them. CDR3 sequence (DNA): TGTGCCATCAGTGACCGGGAGGGGAACACTGAAGCTTTCTTT. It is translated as CAISDREGNTEAFF.

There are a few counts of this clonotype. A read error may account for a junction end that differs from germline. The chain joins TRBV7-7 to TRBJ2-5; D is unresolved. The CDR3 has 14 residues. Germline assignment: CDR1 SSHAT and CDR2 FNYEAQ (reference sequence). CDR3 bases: TGTGCTAGCAGCCCGATGACGACTGGAGAGACCCAGTACTTC. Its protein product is CASSPMTTGETQYF.

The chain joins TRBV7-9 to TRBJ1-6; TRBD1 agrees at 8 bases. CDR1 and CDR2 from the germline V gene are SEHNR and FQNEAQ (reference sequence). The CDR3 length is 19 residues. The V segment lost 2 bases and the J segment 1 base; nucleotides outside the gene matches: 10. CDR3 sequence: CASSLSPITGGSYNSPLHF. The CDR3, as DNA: TGTGCCAGCAGCTTATCCCCCATTACAGGGGGATCCTATAATTCACCCCTCCACTTT.